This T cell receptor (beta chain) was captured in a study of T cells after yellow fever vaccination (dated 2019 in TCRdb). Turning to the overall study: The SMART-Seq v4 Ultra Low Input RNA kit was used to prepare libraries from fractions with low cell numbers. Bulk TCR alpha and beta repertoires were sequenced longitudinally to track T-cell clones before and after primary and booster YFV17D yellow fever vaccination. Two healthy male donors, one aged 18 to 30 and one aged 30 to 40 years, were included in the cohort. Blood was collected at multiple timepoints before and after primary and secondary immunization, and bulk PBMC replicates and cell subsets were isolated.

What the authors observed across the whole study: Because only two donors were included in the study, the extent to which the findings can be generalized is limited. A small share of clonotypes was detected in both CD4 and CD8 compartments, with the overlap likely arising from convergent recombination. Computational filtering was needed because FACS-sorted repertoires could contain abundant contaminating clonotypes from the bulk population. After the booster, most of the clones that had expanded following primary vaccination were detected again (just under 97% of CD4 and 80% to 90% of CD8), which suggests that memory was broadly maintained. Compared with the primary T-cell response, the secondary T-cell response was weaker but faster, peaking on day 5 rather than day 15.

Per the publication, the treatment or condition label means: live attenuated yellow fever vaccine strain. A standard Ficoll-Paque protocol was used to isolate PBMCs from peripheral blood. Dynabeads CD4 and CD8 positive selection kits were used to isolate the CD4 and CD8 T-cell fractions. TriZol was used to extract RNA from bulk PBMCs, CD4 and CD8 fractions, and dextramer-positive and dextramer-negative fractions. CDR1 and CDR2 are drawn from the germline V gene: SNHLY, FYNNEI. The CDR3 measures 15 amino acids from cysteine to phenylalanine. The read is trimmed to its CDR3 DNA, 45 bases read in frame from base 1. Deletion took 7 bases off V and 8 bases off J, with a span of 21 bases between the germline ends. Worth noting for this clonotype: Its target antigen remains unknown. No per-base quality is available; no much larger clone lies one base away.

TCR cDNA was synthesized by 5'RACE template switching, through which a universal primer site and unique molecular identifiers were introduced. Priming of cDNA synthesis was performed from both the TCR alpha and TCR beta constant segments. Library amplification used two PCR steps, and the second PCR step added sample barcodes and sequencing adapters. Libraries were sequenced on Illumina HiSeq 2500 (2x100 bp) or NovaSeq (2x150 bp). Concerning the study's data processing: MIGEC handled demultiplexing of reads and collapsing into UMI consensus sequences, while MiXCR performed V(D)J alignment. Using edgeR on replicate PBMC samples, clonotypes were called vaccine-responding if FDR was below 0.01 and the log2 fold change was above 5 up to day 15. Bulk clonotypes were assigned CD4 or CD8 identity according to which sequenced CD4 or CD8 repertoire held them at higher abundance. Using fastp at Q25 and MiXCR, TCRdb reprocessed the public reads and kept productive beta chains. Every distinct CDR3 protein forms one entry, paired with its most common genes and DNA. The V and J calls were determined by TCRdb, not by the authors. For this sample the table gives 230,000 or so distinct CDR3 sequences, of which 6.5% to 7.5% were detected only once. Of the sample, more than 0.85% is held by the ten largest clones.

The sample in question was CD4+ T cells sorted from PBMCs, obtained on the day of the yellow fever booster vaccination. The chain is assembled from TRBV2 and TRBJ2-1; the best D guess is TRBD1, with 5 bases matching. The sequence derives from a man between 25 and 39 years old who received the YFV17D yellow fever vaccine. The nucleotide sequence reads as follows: TGTGCCAGCAATTTGTACCAGGGCCTTGGGGATGAGCAGTTCTTC. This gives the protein CASNLYQGLGDEQFF.